Listed below are T cell receptor beta chains from one sample, sequenced in a study of blood T cell repertoires in COVID-19. This table comes from immunoSEQ multiplex PCR, and its TCRdb copy is limited to in-frame clones, with some not included. The data contain about 53,000 clones, around 87% of them singletons. The sample consisted of peripheral blood. The receptor source for this set is a middle-aged man with acute or convalescent COVID-19. The CDR3 runs from the conserved cysteine through the conserved F or W. The order of the fields is clone size, V gene, J gene, CDR3 protein. Where a row states a size, it is once, few, many or the class of an expanded clone; other rows omit it.

NA	TRBV18	TRBJ1-5	CASSPLGARDQPQHF
NA	TRBV6-5	TRBJ1-3	CASHRDQNTIYF
NA	TRBV7-9	TRBJ2-1	CASSPATSGPYNEQFF
NA	TRBV6-4	TRBJ1-5	CASSDLTRDRELYSNQPQHF
once	TRBV10-3	TRBJ2-7	CAINDPGQASYEQYF
NA	TRBV27	TRBJ2-1	CASSFPGVDNEQFF
NA	TRBV24-1	TRBJ2-2	CATSDPRGGRNTGELFF
NA	TRBV4-2	TRBJ1-3	CASSQEGGAGNTIYF
NA	TRBV7-9	TRBJ2-7	CASSSRLAGPYEQYF
NA	TRBV19	TRBJ2-3	CASSYRTSGADTQYF
NA	TRBV27	TRBJ1-1	CASSWGDRAAEAFF
NA	TRBV2	TRBJ2-1	CASSEGRLGTRQFF
once	TRBV19	TRBJ2-7	CASSIGPDSYEQYF
NA	TRBV28	TRBJ2-2	CASSSGNTGELFF
medium-sized	TRBV11-3	TRBJ1-1	CASSQTIEAFF
NA	TRBV2	TRBJ2-1	CASSLAGRGFNEQFF
NA	TRBV7-8	TRBJ2-7	CASSQRGSGSYEQYF
NA	TRBV23-1	TRBJ1-2	CARRTGRIYGYTF
NA	TRBV9	TRBJ2-3	CASSVGNRPSTDTQYF
NA	TRBV7-7	TRBJ2-3	CASSLDLQGSDTQYF
NA	TRBV11-1	TRBJ2-7	CASSSHPGLAGSEQYF
NA	TRBV6-5	TRBJ2-7	CASSQTGGSYEQYF
NA	TRBV12-3/TRBV12-4	TRBJ1-5	CASRQGVQPQHF
NA	TRBV18	TRBJ2-1	CASSPIPGTSDNEQFF
once	TRBV20-1	TRBJ2-1	CSASTGTQYNEQFF
NA	TRBV27	TRBJ2-1	CASSIQYATGVGEQFF
NA	TRBV25-1	TRBJ1-6	CASSGNNSPLHF
NA	TRBV19	TRBJ1-5	CASMGTGVNQPQHF
NA	TRBV29-1	TRBJ2-7	CSGGTGSSYEQYF
NA	TRBV20-1	TRBJ2-6	CSAEGRGVLTF
NA	TRBV6-6	TRBJ1-4	CASTGVNEKLFF
NA	TRBV2	TRBJ1-1	CASPNQGEGEAFF
NA	TRBV20-1	TRBJ1-1	CSASSGNTEAFF
NA	TRBV2	TRBJ1-1	CASRRDSGGTEAFF
NA	TRBV7-3	TRBJ2-2	CASSQRTELNTGELFF
NA	TRBV4-1	TRBJ2-1	CASSQRNFEGDEQFF
NA	TRBV6-5	TRBJ2-7	CASSSGGPQSHEQYF
NA	TRBV6-5	TRBJ2-1	CASSYSAGFDNEQFF
once	TRBV2	TRBJ1-2	CASKRDRGSGYTF
NA	TRBV30	TRBJ2-2	CAWRRAGANTGELFF
NA	TRBV5-5	TRBJ1-1	CASSLSNRGTEAFF
NA	TRBV6-5	TRBJ2-5	CASSSGGTGPQETQYF
once	TRBV6-5	TRBJ1-1	CASSRQGRAEAFF
NA	TRBV27	TRBJ2-7	CASRRTSYDYEQYF
NA	TRBV21-1	TRBJ2-7	CASSIKPGQRYYEQYF
NA	TRBV24-1	TRBJ2-1	CATSGTGGGAYNEQFF
NA	TRBV9	TRBJ2-1	CASSVGLRGEDEQFF
NA	TRBV18	TRBJ2-5	CASLGLAGSETQYF
NA	TRBV11-3	TRBJ2-7	CASSQSVVGGWSYEQYF
NA	TRBV18	TRBJ2-7	CASSRSGGLEQYF